A selection of T cell receptor beta chains follows, all from one sample in a study of T cell responses to AZD1222 COVID-19 vaccine. Libraries were prepared by immunoSEQ multiplex PCR; TCRdb keeps only in-frame clonotypes and omits some of them. Among fewer than 55,000 clones listed, roughly 80% were seen once. The sample in question was peripheral blood, obtained on day 0 of MenACWY control vaccination. These TCRs come from an adult in good health. Both conserved end residues are part of each CDR3. D genes are given only for firm matches.

J: TRBJ1-2; D: .; V: TRBV6-5; CDR3: CASRVGGLGGYTF
J: TRBJ1-1; D: .; V: TRBV5-1; CDR3: CASSLSTVNTEAFF
J: TRBJ2-3; D: .; V: TRBV5-6; CDR3: CASSSSQADTQYF
J: TRBJ2-1; D: .; V: TRBV7-2; CDR3: CASSLGPGSYNEQFF
J: TRBJ1-1; D: TRBD1; V: TRBV6-5; CDR3: CASTRTGVSEAFF
J: TRBJ2-7; D: TRBD2; V: TRBV6-6; CDR3: CASSLNSGRVNEQYF
J: TRBJ2-7; D: .; V: TRBV5-4; CDR3: CASSPASGSEQYF
J: TRBJ2-1; D: .; V: TRBV29-1; CDR3: CSAVGDPFYNEQFF
J: TRBJ2-1; D: TRBD2; V: TRBV7-9; CDR3: CASSQSGGRTLFF
J: TRBJ1-4; D: .; V: TRBV4-1; CDR3: CASSQALPTNEKLFF
J: TRBJ1-5; D: TRBD1; V: TRBV12-5; CDR3: CASAPTSTRGGRAQPQHF
J: TRBJ2-7; D: TRBD2; V: TRBV28; CDR3: CASSGAGVGSYEQYF
J: TRBJ1-2; D: .; V: TRBV10-3; CDR3: CAISESTGAGNGYTF
J: TRBJ1-3; D: .; V: TRBV7-2; CDR3: CASSSYKGIRGNTIYF
J: TRBJ2-5; D: .; V: TRBV9; CDR3: CASSVGARTSETQYF
J: TRBJ2-7; D: .; V: TRBV28; CDR3: CASSPTGEGTYEQYF
J: TRBJ2-1; D: .; V: TRBV28; CDR3: CASSLRDEQFF
J: TRBJ2-2; D: TRBD2; V: TRBV11-2; CDR3: CASSLGPASGGYLTGELFF
J: TRBJ1-2; D: .; V: TRBV28; CDR3: CASSPQGVDYGYTF
J: TRBJ1-6; D: TRBD1; V: TRBV19; CDR3: CASSMGAPGQPNSPLHF
J: TRBJ1-3; D: .; V: TRBV5-5; CDR3: CASSQGRAISGNTIYF
J: TRBJ1-5; D: .; V: TRBV27; CDR3: CASSFGRGNQPQHF
J: TRBJ1-2; D: .; V: TRBV3-1/TRBV3-2; CDR3: CASSQDTGTYGYTF
J: TRBJ2-3; D: .; V: TRBV20-1; CDR3: CSARGGVGQYF
J: TRBJ2-1; D: .; V: TRBV5-8; CDR3: CASSLYEQFF
J: TRBJ2-5; D: .; V: TRBV10-3; CDR3: CAIKGPLAEETQYF
J: TRBJ2-3; D: TRBD2; V: TRBV7-8; CDR3: CASSPGLAGPDTQYF
J: TRBJ1-1; D: .; V: TRBV30; CDR3: CAWSVGSLNTEAFF
J: TRBJ2-7; D: TRBD2; V: TRBV10-3; CDR3: CAISDSGRGEQYF
J: TRBJ1-2; D: .; V: TRBV30; CDR3: CAWSLQGNYGYTF
J: TRBJ1-5; D: .; V: TRBV30; CDR3: CAWAKNSNQPQHF
J: TRBJ1-2; D: .; V: TRBV3-1/TRBV3-2; CDR3: CASSQLGIAYGYTF
J: TRBJ2-1; D: .; V: TRBV19; CDR3: CASSGGTYEQFF
J: TRBJ2-2; D: .; V: TRBV28; CDR3: CASSLPPGELFF
J: TRBJ2-2; D: TRBD1; V: TRBV6-5; CDR3: CASSYGTGDTGELFF
J: TRBJ1-2; D: TRBD1; V: TRBV19; CDR3: CASSISGGFNYGYTF
J: TRBJ1-2; D: .; V: TRBV7-2; CDR3: CASSPRVTEGYTF
J: TRBJ1-1; D: .; V: TRBV5-1; CDR3: CASSLSPGVNTEAFF
J: TRBJ1-6; D: .; V: TRBV30; CDR3: CAWSVQVTYNSPLHF
J: TRBJ2-1; D: .; V: TRBV9; CDR3: CASSVGGDEQFF
J: TRBJ1-2; D: TRBD1; V: TRBV24-1; CDR3: CATSDSPGQGNYGYTF
J: TRBJ2-2; D: TRBD2; V: TRBV4-2; CDR3: CASSQGLADTGELFF
J: TRBJ1-5; D: .; V: TRBV12-3/TRBV12-4; CDR3: CASSSQGLRNLHF
J: TRBJ2-1; D: TRBD2; V: TRBV9; CDR3: CASSAGLAGALTRFF
J: TRBJ2-1; D: TRBD1; V: TRBV7-9; CDR3: CASKTGTGGEQFF
J: TRBJ1-5; D: .; V: TRBV28; CDR3: CASSLLEVESLQHF
J: TRBJ2-7; D: TRBD1; V: TRBV28; CDR3: CASSPGQGGISYEQYF
J: TRBJ1-5; D: .; V: TRBV19; CDR3: CASSPDRSFGGNQPQHF
J: TRBJ2-2; D: .; V: TRBV30; CDR3: CAWIRQTNTGELFF
J: TRBJ1-4; D: .; V: TRBV19; CDR3: CASSYGAEKLFF
J: TRBJ1-2; D: .; V: TRBV29-1; CDR3: CSVERANYGYTF
J: TRBJ1-6; D: TRBD1; V: TRBV5-4; CDR3: CASTLTGAYNSPLHF
J: TRBJ2-7; D: .; V: TRBV19; CDR3: CASSRGPLREQYF
J: TRBJ1-1; D: TRBD1; V: TRBV2; CDR3: CASSGSGGTEAFF
J: TRBJ2-7; D: TRBD1; V: TRBV29-1; CDR3: CSVDLGTGSWYEQYF
J: TRBJ1-6; D: .; V: TRBV5-4; CDR3: CASSLENSYNSPLHF